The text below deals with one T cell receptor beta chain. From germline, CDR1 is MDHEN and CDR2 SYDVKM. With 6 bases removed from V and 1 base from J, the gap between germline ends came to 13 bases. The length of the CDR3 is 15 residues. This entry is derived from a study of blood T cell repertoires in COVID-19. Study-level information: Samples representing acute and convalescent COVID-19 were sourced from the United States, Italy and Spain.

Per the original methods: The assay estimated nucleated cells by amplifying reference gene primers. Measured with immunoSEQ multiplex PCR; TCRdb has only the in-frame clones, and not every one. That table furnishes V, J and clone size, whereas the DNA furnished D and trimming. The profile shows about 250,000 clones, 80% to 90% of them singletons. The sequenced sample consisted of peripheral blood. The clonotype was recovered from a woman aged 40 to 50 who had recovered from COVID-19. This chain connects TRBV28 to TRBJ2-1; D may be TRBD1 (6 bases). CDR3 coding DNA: TGTGCCAGCAGCCTTTCCCAGGGGTCCTACAATGAGCAGTTCTTC. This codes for CASSLSQGSYNEQFF.